This T cell receptor (beta chain) was observed in a study of Ad26.COV2.S vaccination and SARS-CoV-2 variants. Study at large: Within the COV1001 Ad26.COV2.S trial arm, the donor was enrolled.

The treatment is: roughly 19 received Ad26.COV2.S at low or high dose, single or two shots; a few received placebo; per-sample allocation not given. Specimen acquisition occurred on day 63 following the initial vaccine or placebo injection. At a Boston site, the person donating was an adult of 18-55 years. This vaccine is an Ad26 vector that expresses the Wuhan-strain SARS-CoV-2 spike. Generated by immunoSEQ multiplex PCR, the TCRdb table keeps only in-frame clones and is missing some. The data show about 680,000 clones, 89% seen once. The V segment lost 11 bases and the J segment 4 bases; nucleotides outside the gene matches: 15. This CDR3 has 15 residues. The germline V gene has CDR1 PRHDT and CDR2 FYEKMQ (reference sequence).

Sequencing used peripheral blood, obtained in a trial of Ad26.COV2.S vaccine versus placebo. The sequence derives from a person aged 18-60 years who received the Ad26.COV2.S COVID-19 vaccine or a placebo. The J gene is TRBJ2-7, the V gene TRBV13; 9 nucleotides align to TRBD2. CDR3 nucleotide sequence: TGTGCCTCGGGAGGTAGCGGGGGATTACCTTACGAGCAGTACTTC. Translating gives CASGGSGGLPYEQYF.